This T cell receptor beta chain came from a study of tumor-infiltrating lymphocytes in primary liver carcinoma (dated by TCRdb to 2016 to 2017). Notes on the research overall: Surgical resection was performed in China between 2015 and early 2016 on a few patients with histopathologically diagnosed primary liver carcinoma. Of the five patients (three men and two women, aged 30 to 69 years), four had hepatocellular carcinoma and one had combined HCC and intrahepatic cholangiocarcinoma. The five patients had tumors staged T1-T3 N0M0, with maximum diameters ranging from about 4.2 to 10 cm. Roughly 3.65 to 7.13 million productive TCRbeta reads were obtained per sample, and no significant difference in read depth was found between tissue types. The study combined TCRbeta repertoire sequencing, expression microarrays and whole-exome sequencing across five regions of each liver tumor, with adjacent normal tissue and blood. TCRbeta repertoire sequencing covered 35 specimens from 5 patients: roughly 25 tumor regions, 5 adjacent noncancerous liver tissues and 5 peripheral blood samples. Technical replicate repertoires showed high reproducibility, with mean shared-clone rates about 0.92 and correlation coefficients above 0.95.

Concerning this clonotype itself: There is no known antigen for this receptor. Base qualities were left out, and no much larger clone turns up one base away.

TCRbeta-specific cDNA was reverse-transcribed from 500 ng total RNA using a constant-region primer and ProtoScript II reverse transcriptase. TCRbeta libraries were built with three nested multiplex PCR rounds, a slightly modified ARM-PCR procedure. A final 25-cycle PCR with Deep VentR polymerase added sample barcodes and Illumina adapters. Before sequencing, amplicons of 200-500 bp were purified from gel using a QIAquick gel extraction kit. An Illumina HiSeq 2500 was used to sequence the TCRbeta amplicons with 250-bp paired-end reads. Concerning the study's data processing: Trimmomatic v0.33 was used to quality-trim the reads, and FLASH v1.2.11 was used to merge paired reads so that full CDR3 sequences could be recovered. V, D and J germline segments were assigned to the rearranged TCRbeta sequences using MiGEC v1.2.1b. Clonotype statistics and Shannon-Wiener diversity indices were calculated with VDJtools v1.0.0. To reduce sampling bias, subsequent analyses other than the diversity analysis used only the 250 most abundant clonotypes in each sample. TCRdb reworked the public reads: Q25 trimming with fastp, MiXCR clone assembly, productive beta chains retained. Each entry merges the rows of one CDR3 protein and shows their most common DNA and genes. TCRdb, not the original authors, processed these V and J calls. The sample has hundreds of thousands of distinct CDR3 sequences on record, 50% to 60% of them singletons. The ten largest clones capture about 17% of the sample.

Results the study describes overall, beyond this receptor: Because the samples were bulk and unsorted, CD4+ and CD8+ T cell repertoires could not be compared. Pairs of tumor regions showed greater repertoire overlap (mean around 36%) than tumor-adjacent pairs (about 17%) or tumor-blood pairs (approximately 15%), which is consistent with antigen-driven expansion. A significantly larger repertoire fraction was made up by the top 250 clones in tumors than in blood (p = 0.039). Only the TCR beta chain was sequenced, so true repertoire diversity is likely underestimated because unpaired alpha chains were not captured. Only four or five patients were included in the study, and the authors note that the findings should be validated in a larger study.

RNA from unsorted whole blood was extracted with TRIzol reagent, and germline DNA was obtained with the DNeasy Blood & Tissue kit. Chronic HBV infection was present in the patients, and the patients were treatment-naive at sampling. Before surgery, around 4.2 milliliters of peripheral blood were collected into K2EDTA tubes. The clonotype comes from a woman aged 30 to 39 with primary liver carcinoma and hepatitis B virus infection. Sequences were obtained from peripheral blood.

The DNA is TGCGCCAGCAGCTTGGTCCCTAATGAGCAGTTCTTC. This is translated as CASSLVPNEQFF. The chain joins TRBV5-1 to TRBJ2-1; no D gene call is confident. The CDR1 and CDR2 encoded by the germline V gene are SGHRS and YFSETQ. The CDR3 runs 12 residues from the cysteine to the phenylalanine. Solely the CDR3 DNA is kept, with 36 bases framed from the first base. The germline ends are 5 bases apart after V is trimmed by 0 bases and J by 7 bases.